This T cell receptor beta chain comes out of a study of identical twins. This clonotype was counted a few times. What it recognizes is unknown. V lost 5 bases and J 3 bases, leaving 13 bases between the germline ends. Germline V lookup: CDR1 SEHNR, CDR2 FQNEAQ (reference sequence). This CDR3 contains 15 residues. Study-wide findings and caveats: Insertions were fewer in abundant cord blood beta clonotypes, whereas memory repertoires showed none of this pattern.

A universal primer site was added by template switching, and unique molecular identifiers were carried by the cDNA. From the 5' RACE reads, TCRdb called clonotypes with MiXCR, one entry per CDR3 protein. The sample lists some 730,000 distinct CDR3 sequences, about 20% seen once, with around 14% in the top ten. These data also formed part of another study, on T cells expressing NK-cell markers. This second study says: Restricting sorting to alpha-beta TCR T cells was achieved in several experiments by an anti-gamma-delta TCR antibody. The share of CD8+ T cells held by dominant NKG2C+ clonotypes was roughly 1.0-7.5% in more than 5 donors.

The sequence was collected from a woman under 30 in good health. This sequence joins TRBV7-9 and TRBJ2-2, with D perhaps matching TRBD2 (6 bases). Sequencing was performed on PBMCs. The CDR3 spells CASSRWDFYTGELFF. The CDR3 nucleotides are TGTGCCAGCAGCAGATGGGACTTCTACACCGGGGAGCTGTTTTTT.